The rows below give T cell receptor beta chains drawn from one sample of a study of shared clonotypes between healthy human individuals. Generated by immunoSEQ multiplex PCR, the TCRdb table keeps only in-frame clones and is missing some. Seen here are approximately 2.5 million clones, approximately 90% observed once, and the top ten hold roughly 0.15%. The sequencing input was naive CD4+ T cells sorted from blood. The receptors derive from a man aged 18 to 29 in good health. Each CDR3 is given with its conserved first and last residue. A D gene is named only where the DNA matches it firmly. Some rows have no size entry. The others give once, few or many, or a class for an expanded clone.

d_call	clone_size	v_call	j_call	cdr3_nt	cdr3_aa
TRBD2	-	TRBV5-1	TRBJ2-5	TGCGCCAGCAGCTTGGCGGGAGGGGCCGCAGGAGAGACCCAGTACTTC	CASSLAGGAAGETQYF
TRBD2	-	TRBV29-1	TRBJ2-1	TGCAGCGTGATAGCGGGGGGGCAAACTGAGCAGTTCTTC	CSVIAGGQTEQFF
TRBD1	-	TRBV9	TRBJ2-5	TGTGCCAGCAGCGCCCTCGGACAGGGAGGCGAGACCCAGTACTTC	CASSALGQGGETQYF
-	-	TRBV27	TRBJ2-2	TGTGCAGACGTTGTCGTGAAGCTGTTTTTT	CADVVVKLFF
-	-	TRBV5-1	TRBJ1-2	TGCGCCAGCAGCTTGGGAGACGGAGGAGTTTATGGCTACACCTTC	CASSLGDGGVYGYTF
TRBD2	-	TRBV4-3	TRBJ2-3	TGCGCCAGCAGCCAAGTAGCGGGAGTCGGCACAGATACGCAGTATTTT	CASSQVAGVGTDTQYF
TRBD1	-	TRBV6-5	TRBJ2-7	TGTGCCAGCAGTTACTCCCGGGACAGGGCCCTCTACGAGCAGTACTTC	CASSYSRDRALYEQYF
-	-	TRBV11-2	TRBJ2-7	TGTGCCAGCAGCTTATTAAGAGGGGCCGAGCAGTACTTC	CASSLLRGAEQYF
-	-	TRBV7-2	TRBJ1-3	TGTGCCAGCAGCCGACAGGCGATCTCTGGAAACACCATATATTTT	CASSRQAISGNTIYF
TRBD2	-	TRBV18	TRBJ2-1	TGTGCCAGCTCACCTACACCGGGGGGAGACAATGAGCAGTTCTTC	CASSPTPGGDNEQFF
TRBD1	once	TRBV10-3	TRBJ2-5	TGTGCCATCAGTGACCACAGGGGAGAGACCCAGTACTTC	CAISDHRGETQYF
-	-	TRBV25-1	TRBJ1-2	TGTGCCAGCAGTGAAACCGGGCTCAGCGGGTATGGCTACACCTTC	CASSETGLSGYGYTF
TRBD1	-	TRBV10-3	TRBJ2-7	TGTGCCATCAGTGACTACGGACAGGGGAAAGAGCAGTACTTC	CAISDYGQGKEQYF
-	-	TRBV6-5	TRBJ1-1	TGTGCCAGCAGTTACTCCCTCGGGAGGGTAGGATCAGAAGCTTTCTTT	CASSYSLGRVGSEAFF
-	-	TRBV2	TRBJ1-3	TGTGCCAGCAGGCCGGGATCATACTCTGGAAACACCATATATTTT	CASRPGSYSGNTIYF
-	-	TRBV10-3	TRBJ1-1	TGTGCCATCAGTGAGTCTGGACAGCCTTCAGAAGCTTTCTTT	CAISESGQPSEAFF
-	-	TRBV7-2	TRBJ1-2	TGTGCCAGCAGCTTGTCGGGCCTAATCTATGGCTACACCTTC	CASSLSGLIYGYTF
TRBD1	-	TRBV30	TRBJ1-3	TGTGCCTGGAGTGTCGGGGACAGGGCCTACACCATATATTTT	CAWSVGDRAYTIYF
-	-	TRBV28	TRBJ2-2	TGTGCCAGCATCCCCGGAGCTGTGAACACCGGGGAGCTGTTTTTT	CASIPGAVNTGELFF
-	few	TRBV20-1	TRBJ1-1	TGCAGTGCCCCAAGGCAAAATGAAGCTTTCTTT	CSAPRQNEAFF
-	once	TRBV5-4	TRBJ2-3	TGTGCCAGCAGCTTACCCTCAGATACGCAGTATTTT	CASSLPSDTQYF
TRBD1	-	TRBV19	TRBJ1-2	TGTGCCAGCAGACAGGGCATCTATGGCTACACCTTC	CASRQGIYGYTF
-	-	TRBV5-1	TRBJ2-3	TGCGCCAGCAGCCTACCGGGGGGCACTAGCACAGATACGCAGTATTTT	CASSLPGGTSTDTQYF
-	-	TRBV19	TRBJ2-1	TGTGCCAGTAGTACCCCCCGGGCGGACTCCTACAATGAGCAGTTCTTC	CASSTPRADSYNEQFF
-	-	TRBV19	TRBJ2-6	TGTGCCAGTAGTATTGGCGGGGGCCGGAGCTCTGGGGCCAACGTCCTGACTTTC	CASSIGGGRSSGANVLTF